These 18 T cell receptor beta chains share one sample of origin, sequenced in a study of cytomegalovirus exposure and HLA in healthy donors. In the PCR, 60 Vbeta and 13 Jbeta primers were used. The table came from immunoSEQ multiplex PCR; TCRdb's copy has only in-frame clones and leaves some out. In the table there are 150,000 to 200,000 clones, 65% to 85% of which are singletons. Sequencing input: PBMCs. The receptors were gathered from a male donor in good health and CMV-seropositive.

The V gene is TRBV7-3, the J gene TRBJ2-7; D is possibly TRBD1 (6 bases). Germline lookup yields CDR1 SGHTA and CDR2 FQGTGA. The CDR3 spans 14 residues. V lost 3 bases to trimming and J lost 6 bases, with 15 bases between them. CDR3 in DNA: TGTGCCAGCAGCTTTAACAGGGAAGGTAGCGAGCAGTACTTC. This codes for CASSFNREGSEQYF.

CDR3 DNA sequence: TGTGCCAGCAGTTCCGGGACAGGGGTCTATGGCTACACCTTC. The encoded protein is CASSSGTGVYGYTF. The rearrangement uses TRBV27 and TRBJ1-2; TRBD1 aligns across 10 bases. Germline lookup yields CDR1 MNHEY and CDR2 SMNVEV (reference sequence). This CDR3 is built from 14 residues. V lost 4 bases to trimming and J lost 4 bases; unmatched junction nucleotides: 3.

About this clone itself: Other DNA variants within this sample encode the same CDR3. The chain couples TRBV10-3 to TRBJ2-5, with a weak D call TRBD2 (6 bases). Germline-derived CDR1 and CDR2 are ENHRY and SYGVKD. V was clipped by 8 bases and J by 0 bases, with 10 bases between them. The CDR3 totals 13 residues. CDR3 nucleotides: TGTGCCATCGGTGCGGGAAACCAAGAGACCCAGTACTTC. As protein: CAIGAGNQETQYF.

V gene TRBV27 combines with J gene TRBJ1-5, with D hard to call. Trimming removed 0 bases at V and 4 bases at J, with 4 bases between. This CDR3 is 13 amino acids long. Germline assignment: CDR1 MNHEY and CDR2 SMNVEV (reference sequence). The CDR3 loop reads CASSLSENQPQHF. CDR3 coding DNA: TGTGCCAGCAGTTTATCGGAGAATCAGCCCCAGCATTTT.

The chain couples TRBV7-9 to TRBJ2-7; no clear D. V gave up 6 bases and J gave up 4 bases, with 10 bases separating them. Per germline, CDR1 SEHNR and CDR2 FQNEAQ (reference sequence). CDR3 length equals 12 residues. This chain's CDR3 is CASSRLVYEQYF. CDR3 DNA sequence: TGTGCCAGCAGTAGACTGGTTTACGAGCAGTACTTC.

The genes are TRBV6-1 and TRBJ2-7, with 7 bases lining up with TRBD1. V shed 0 bases, J shed 4 bases, and the junction held 3 bases outside the gene matches. CDR3 length equals 14 residues. Looked up from germline, CDR1 is MNHNS and CDR2 is SASEGT. CDR3 sequence reads: CASSEAGTEYEQYF. The CDR3 DNA is TGTGCCAGCAGTGAAGCCGGGACAGAATACGAGCAGTACTTC.

This chain joins TRBV11-2 and TRBJ2-2, with a weak D call TRBD2 (5 bases). The CDR3 is made up of 16 amino acids. Germline V gene sequence: CDR1 SGHAT, CDR2 FQNNGV. V lost 1 base, J lost 6 bases, and 15 bases lay in between. DNA of the CDR3: TGTGCCAGCAGCTTAGGCCGTGGGAGTGCTTCCGGGGAGCTGTTTTTT. This gives the protein CASSLGRGSASGELFF. The full variable domain, completed using reference TRBV11-2 and TRBJ2-2, is EAGVAQSPRYKIIEKRQSVAFWCNPISGHATLYWYQQILGQGPKLLIQFQNNGVVDDSQLPKDRFSAERLKGVDSTLKIQPAKLEDSAVYLCASSLGRGSASGELFFGEGSRLTVL.

The rearrangement uses TRBV7-8 and TRBJ2-7; a possible D gene is TRBD2 (6 bases). CDR3 length: 14 amino acids. The V end was cut by 7 bases, the J end by 6 bases, with 19 bases between. Germline V gives CDR1 SGHVS, CDR2 FQNEAQ. The chain's CDR3 is CASTHYPMGGEQYF. The DNA for the CDR3 is TGTGCCAGCACCCATTATCCCATGGGGGGCGAGCAGTACTTC.

This clone was observed once. The CDR3 sequence: CASSFSRNEQFF. The CDR3 DNA follows: TGCGCCAGCAGCTTCTCCCGCAATGAGCAGTTCTTC. This chain uses TRBV5-1 with TRBJ2-1; no firm D call. With 2 bases removed from V and 6 bases from J, the gap between germline ends came to 6 bases. CDR1 is SGHRS and CDR2 is YFSETQ in the germline V gene. CDR3 length: 12 residues.

This clone has just one count. This sequence joins TRBV11-1 and TRBJ2-5; the D gene is possibly TRBD2 (6 bases). V gave up 5 bases and J gave up 5 bases, with 21 bases separating them. CDR1 is SGHAT, CDR2 FQDESV, per germline (reference sequence). This CDR3 has 16 residues. CDR3 DNA: TGTGCCAGCAGCCCACCGGGCCCAGGGAGGTTGGAGACCCAGTACTTC. As protein: CASSPPGPGRLETQYF. Full variable domain (remainder filled in from reference TRBV11-1 and TRBJ2-5): EAEVAQSPRYKITEKSQAVAFWCDPISGHATLYWYRQILGQGPELLVQFQDESVVDDSQLPKDRFSAERLKGVDSTLKIQPAELGDSAMYLCASSPPGPGRLETQYFGPGTRLLVL.

The chain links TRBV6-5 to TRBJ1-2; D is possibly TRBD1 (6 bases). Trimming cost V 5 bases and J 0 bases, with 13 bases left between them. Germline values: CDR1 MNHEY, CDR2 SVGAGI. There are 15 residues in the CDR3. The CDR3 loop reads CASSPTGLSNYGYTF. In nucleotides, the CDR3 is TGTGCCAGCAGTCCCACAGGGCTTTCTAACTATGGCTACACCTTC.

The chain has TRBV29-1 and TRBJ2-2; 7 nucleotides align to TRBD1. Germline CDR1 reads SQVTM; CDR2 reads ANQGSEA. This CDR3 has 12 amino acids. After removal of 5 bases from V and 7 bases from J, the junction contained 4 bases not matched to a gene. CDR3 DNA: TGCAGCGTTAAGGGGGCAGGCGGGGAGCTGTTTTTT. Translating gives CSVKGAGGELFF.

This chain uses TRBV28 with TRBJ2-7; 8 nucleotides align to TRBD2. In germline, CDR1 is MDHEN, CDR2 SYDVKM. This CDR3 is 16 amino acids long. With 5 bases clipped from V and 9 bases from J, the junction kept 18 bases outside the gene matches. The CDR3 DNA sequence: TGTGCCAGCAGTCCCACCATGGCGGGAGGCCAGGAAGGGCAGTACTTC. Its translation: CASSPTMAGGQEGQYF.

The J gene is TRBJ2-3, the V gene TRBV10-3, with TRBD1 matching over 8 bases. This CDR3 spans 16 amino acids. Germline V gene sequence: CDR1 ENHRY, CDR2 SYGVKD. The ends lost 2 bases at V and 3 bases at J; junction bases unmatched: 7. The CDR3 region is CAISEGAGGPTDTQYF. In nucleotides, the CDR3 is TGTGCCATCAGTGAGGGGGCAGGGGGCCCTACAGATACGCAGTATTTT.

The chain employs TRBV6-5 and TRBJ2-7, with 7 positions matching TRBD2. Germline V lookup: CDR1 MNHEY, CDR2 SVGAGI. J gave up 6 bases and V 6 bases, and 5 bases lay outside the gene matches. The CDR3 has 12 residues. The CDR3 nucleotides are TGTGCCAGCAGCCCGGGAGGAAGCGAGCAGTACTTC. It is translated as CASSPGGSEQYF.

The chain links TRBV6-5 to TRBJ2-7; 8 bases line up with TRBD1. Germline CDR1 MNHEY, CDR2 SVGAGI. With 0 bases clipped from V and 5 bases from J, the junction kept 3 bases outside the gene matches. This CDR3 has 14 amino acids. The CDR3 DNA reads as TGTGCCAGCAGTTACTCTCAGGGGGCCGACGAGCAGTACTTC. This gives the protein CASSYSQGADEQYF.

This clone has a single count. This sequence joins TRBV28 and TRBJ1-1; 9 bases fit TRBD1. V gave up 3 bases and J gave up 1 base; unmatched junction bases: 9. The CDR3 runs 17 residues. Per germline, CDR1 MDHEN and CDR2 SYDVKM. In DNA form, the CDR3 reads TGTGCCAGCAGTTTCCTGCGCTACAGGGGGCGGAACACTGAAGCTTTCTTT. Amino acid sequence: CASSFLRYRGRNTEAFF.

This chain joins TRBV5-6 and TRBJ2-7; TRBD2 matches at 7 bases. Trimming cost V 4 bases and J 0 bases; bases outside gene matches: 7. Germline V CDR1 and CDR2: SGHDT, YYEEEE. This CDR3 spans 15 amino acids. CDR3 sequence reads: CASSPAPGGSYEQYF. The CDR3 region has the DNA TGTGCCAGCAGCCCGGCGCCGGGGGGCTCCTACGAGCAGTACTTC.